This T cell receptor beta chain was observed in a study of PD-1 blockade in classical Hodgkin lymphoma. This CDR3 has 13 residues. Trimming shortened V by 0 bases and J by 6 bases, and 9 bases separated the two germline ends. Germline lookup yields CDR1 SEHNR and CDR2 FQNEAQ (reference sequence). Brentuximab vedotin exposure varied, and every patient relapsed after autologous stem cell transplantation. With respect to this clone: Its specificity is not known.

General study points: Whoever responded completely had baseline diversity much like that seen in newly diagnosed patients. Compared with baseline, CD4+ but not CD8+ TCR diversity had risen significantly by C4D1. Nothing has yet pinned down what causes the repertoire differences, possibly disease activity or prior therapy.

Libraries were prepared by immunoSEQ multiplex PCR; TCRdb keeps only in-frame clonotypes and omits some of them. This sample carries over 50,000 clones, 73% of them seen once, and the ten largest clones take about 14%. The sample here was peripheral blood mononuclear cells (PBMCs), taken before the second cycle of nivolumab. The TCR comes from a human donor with classical Hodgkin lymphoma. The V gene is TRBV7-9, the J gene TRBJ2-7; no clear D. This CDR3 reads CASSLAPDSEQYF. The CDR3 DNA is TGTGCCAGCAGCTTAGCCCCGGATTCCGAGCAGTACTTC.